These 30 T cell receptor beta chains share one sample of origin, sequenced in a study of cytomegalovirus exposure and HLA in healthy donors. The PCR used 60 Vbeta and 13 Jbeta primers. TCRdb's table, derived via immunoSEQ multiplex PCR, lists solely in-frame clones and lacks some. The sample lists roughly 70,000 clones, around 77% occurring once. The sequenced material came from PBMCs. These receptors all come from a man aged 50 to 60 in good health and CMV-seronegative.

The chain carries TRBV7-2 and TRBJ2-7; TRBD1 matches 7 bases. From germline, CDR1 is SGHTA and CDR2 FQGNSA. V lost 4 bases and J lost 3; bases outside the gene matches: 9. This CDR3 is 15 amino acids long. In DNA, the CDR3 is TGTGCCAGCAGCTCCCCCCCGACAGGGAACTACGAGCAGTACTTC. This encodes CASSSPPTGNYEQYF.

The genes are TRBV5-6 and TRBJ2-3; tentatively, D is TRBD2 (6 bases). The V gene lost 4 bases and the J gene lost 2 bases, with 14 bases spanning the gap. The CDR3 covers 15 residues. CDR1 and CDR2 from the germline V gene are SGHDT and YYEEEE. CDR3 DNA sequence: TGTGCCAGCAGCCCGGGACTCCAACTCACAGATACGCAGTATTTT. This translates into CASSPGLQLTDTQYF.

This clone was observed a single time. The gene calls are TRBV7-9 and TRBJ1-1; D is possibly TRBD1 (6 bases). The CDR3 runs to 17 residues. Germline CDR1 SEHNR, CDR2 FQNEAQ (reference sequence). Trimming pared 7 bases from V and 5 bases from J, leaving 26 bases between. CDR3 residues: CASNRRGGGILGTEAFF. The CDR3 region has the DNA TGTGCCAGCAACCGTCGGGGGGGCGGAATCTTAGGTACTGAAGCTTTCTTT.

The chain carries TRBV18 and TRBJ2-7; TRBD1 might be the D (6 bases). The CDR3 extends over 13 amino acids. V was trimmed by 4 bases and J by 4 bases, leaving 11 bases between them. CDR1 and CDR2 (germline): KGHSH, LQKENI. The CDR3: CASSLGQKYEQYF. CDR3 nucleotide sequence: TGTGCCAGCTCACTCGGACAGAAATACGAGCAGTACTTC.

Comments on this clone: Germline and junction disagree at one end, which may indicate a read error. The chain combines TRBV9 with TRBJ1-2; TRBD1 matches 10 bases. Looked up from germline, CDR1 is SGDLS and CDR2 is YYNGEE. The CDR3 sequence is 15 residues long. CDR3 sequence reads: CASSEQTGGNVGYIF. Here the CDR3 DNA reads TGTGCCAGCAGCGAGCAGACAGGGGGCAATGTGGGCTACATCTTC.

This clone showed up just a few times. The chain uses TRBV11-3 and TRBJ1-1, with TRBD1 matching 7 bases. The V gene end was trimmed by 4 bases and the J gene end by 1 base; junction bases not matched to a gene: 0. The CDR3 length is 13 residues. CDR1 is SGHNT, CDR2 YENEEA, per germline. The CDR3 spells CASSYRGNTEAFF. The CDR3 region has the DNA TGTGCCAGCAGCTACAGGGGGAACACTGAAGCTTTCTTT.

CDR3 residues: CASSLLGQGVRYGYTF. In DNA, the CDR3 is TGTGCCAGCAGTTTATTGGGCCAGGGGGTGCGGTATGGCTACACCTTC. This chain uses TRBV27 with TRBJ1-2; 7 nucleotides match TRBD1. This CDR3 is built from 16 residues. Germline CDR1 is MNHEY and CDR2 is SMNVEV (reference sequence). V shed 1 base, J shed 5 bases, and the junction held 10 bases outside the gene matches.

The rearrangement uses TRBV2 and TRBJ2-3; 9 nucleotides line up with TRBD2. Trimming cost V 2 bases and J 10 bases; bases outside gene matches: 4. The CDR3 runs 13 residues. Germline V gives CDR1 SNHLY, CDR2 FYNNEI. The CDR3 coding sequence is TGTGCCAGCAGTGAAATTGTAGCGGGAGCGCAGTATTTT. Translated: CASSEIVAGAQYF. The whole variable domain, remainder taken from reference TRBV2 and TRBJ2-3, is EPEVTQTPSHQVTQMGQEVILRCVPISNHLYFYWYRQILGQKVEFLVSFYNNEISEKSEIFDDQFSVERPDGSNFTLKIRSTKLEDSAMYFCASSEIVAGAQYFGPGTRLTVL.

The chain is built from TRBV15 and TRBJ1-6; 8 bases align to TRBD1. V was clipped by 9 bases and J by 7 bases; unmatched bases: 2. CDR1 is LNHNV and CDR2 is YYDKDF in the germline V gene (reference sequence). The CDR3 is 12 amino acids. The CDR3 DNA follows: TGTGCCACAGGACAGGGAAATTCACCCCTCCACTTT. It codes for CATGQGNSPLHF.

The rearrangement links TRBV30 to TRBJ2-7; TRBD2 agrees at 8 bases. The CDR3 runs to 15 residues. CDR1 is GTSNPN and CDR2 is SVGIG in the germline V gene (reference sequence). V lost 2 bases to trimming and J lost 1 base; unmatched junction nucleotides: 7. The CDR3 protein is CAWSPPGGVSYEQYF. For the CDR3, the DNA is TGTGCCTGGAGTCCACCCGGGGGGGTATCCTACGAGCAGTACTTC. The full variable domain, in which reference TRBV30 and TRBJ2-7 provide the parts outside the CDR3, is SQTIHQWPATLVQPVGSPLSLECTVEGTSNPNLYWYRQAAGRGLQLLFYSVGIGQISSEVPQNLSASRPQDRQFILSSKKLLLSDSGFYLCAWSPPGGVSYEQYFGPGTRLTVT.

In this sample, this clone turned up once. This chain links TRBV7-9 with TRBJ1-1; D perhaps matches TRBD1 (5 bases). V dropped 2 bases and J dropped 6 bases, with 25 bases sitting between them. The CDR3 runs to 18 residues. Germline CDR1 SEHNR, CDR2 FQNEAQ (reference sequence). The CDR3 DNA sequence: TGTGCCAGCAGCTTACGTGCCTGGGCAGGGCGATCAGATGCTGAAGCTTTCTTT. Protein: CASSLRAWAGRSDAEAFF.

The chain links TRBV10-2 to TRBJ2-1; 9 bases fit TRBD2. V lost 4 bases and J lost 6; bases outside the gene matches: 4. Germline V gene lookup returns CDR1 WSHSY and CDR2 SAAADI. This CDR3 has 14 residues. The CDR3 here is CASSAVRGGNEQFF. CDR3 nucleotide sequence: TGCGCCAGCAGTGCTGTGCGGGGGGGCAATGAGCAGTTCTTC.

This sequence joins TRBV5-1 and TRBJ2-1; D gene uncertain. CDR1 is SGHRS and CDR2 is YFSETQ in the germline V gene. Trimming shortened V by 4 bases and J by 4 bases, and 12 bases separated the two germline ends. The CDR3 is made up of 14 amino acids. CDR3 nucleotide sequence: TGCGCCAGCAGCCCAGGTTTAGTTTACAATGAGCAGTTCTTC. This sequence encodes CASSPGLVYNEQFF.

The genes are TRBV5-1 and TRBJ2-1; 8 bases line up with TRBD2. With V trimmed by 4 bases and J by 4 bases, 7 bases remained unmatched. Germline CDR1 is SGHRS and CDR2 is YFSETQ. The CDR3 extends over 15 amino acids. The CDR3 bases are TGCGCCAGCAGCGTTTGGCTAGCGGGTTACAATGAGCAGTTCTTC. As protein: CASSVWLAGYNEQFF.

The gene calls are TRBV30 and TRBJ1-2; 10 bases line up with TRBD1. The germline V gene has CDR1 GTSNPN and CDR2 SVGIG (reference sequence). The V segment lost 7 bases and the J segment 8 bases; nucleotides outside the gene matches: 16. This CDR3 contains 15 residues. The CDR3 nucleotides read TGTGCCTCCCCGGGACAGGGGTTTAAGGTCGGAGGCTACACCTTC. As protein: CASPGQGFKVGGYTF.

The V gene is TRBV5-1, the J gene TRBJ2-7, with D possibly being TRBD2 (6 bases). This CDR3 is 15 amino acids long. Germline-derived CDR1 and CDR2 are SGHRS and YFSETQ. V lost 3 bases and J lost 4, with 17 bases in between. CDR3 sequence reads: CASSSRLGGVYEQYV. CDR3 DNA sequence: TGCGCCAGCAGCTCCAGACTAGGAGGTGTGTACGAGCAGTACGTC.

The chain employs TRBV5-5 and TRBJ2-7, with TRBD2 matching 12 bases. Per germline, CDR1 SGHKS and CDR2 YYEKEE (reference sequence). The V gene end was trimmed by 4 bases and the J gene end by 2 bases; junction bases not matched to a gene: 10. This CDR3 has 17 amino acids. The CDR3 sequence: CASSQTSGSGGTYEQYF. In DNA form, the CDR3 reads TGTGCCAGCAGCCAGACTAGCGGGAGTGGGGGAACCTACGAGCAGTACTTC.

V is TRBV2 and J is TRBJ1-5; 10 nucleotides align to TRBD1. The trim removed 8 bases at V and 6 bases at J, leaving 10 bases unmatched. The CDR3 covers 15 residues. CDR1 SNHLY and CDR2 FYNNEI come from the germline V gene. The CDR3 DNA follows: TGTGCCAGCGAAGCCGGGACAGGGGTTGGTCAGCCCCAGCATTTT. Translated: CASEAGTGVGQPQHF.

V gene TRBV7-9 combines with J gene TRBJ2-5, with D hard to call. The CDR3 spans 12 residues. In germline, CDR1 is SEHNR, CDR2 FQNEAQ (reference sequence). V was shortened by 2 bases and J by 9 bases, with 10 bases between the two germline ends. CDR3 in DNA: TGTGCCAGCAGCTTATCGGTTCCGTCCCAGTACTTC. Its translation is CASSLSVPSQYF.

The J gene is TRBJ1-1, the V gene TRBV2; weak D call: TRBD1 (5 bases). Germline CDR1 is SNHLY and CDR2 is FYNNEI. Between the trimmed V and J ends, which lost 6 bases and 11 bases, there was a span of 16 bases. There are 12 residues in the CDR3. The CDR3 loop reads CASSPGGIEAFF. The CDR3 DNA reads as TGTGCCAGCAGCCCCGGGGGTATCGAGGCTTTCTTT.

This clone was observed a single time. The chain recombines TRBV5-5 with TRBJ1-1, with 8 bases identical to TRBD1. The trim removed 2 bases at V and 6 bases at J, leaving 6 bases unmatched. Per germline, CDR1 SGHKS and CDR2 YYEKEE (reference sequence). This CDR3 comprises 14 residues. The CDR3 DNA reads as TGTGCCAGCAGCTTCTCAGGGGGCTTCTCTGAAGCTTTCTTT. Its protein product is CASSFSGGFSEAFF.

This clone was recorded a few times. V and J are TRBV2 and TRBJ2-2, with D possibly matching TRBD1 (6 bases). Per germline, CDR1 SNHLY and CDR2 FYNNEI. The V and J ends lost 9 bases and 3 bases respectively, with 17 bases between them. This CDR3 is 15 amino acids long. The CDR3, as DNA: TGTGCCAGTCTAAAGGGGGACCTACACACCGGGGAGCTGTTTTTT. Translation gives CASLKGDLHTGELFF.

V and J are TRBV6-5 and TRBJ2-1; 11 nucleotides match TRBD2. The J segment lost 10 bases and the V segment lost 6 bases, leaving 5 bases of the junction unmatched. This CDR3 region has 13 residues. CDR1 and CDR2 from the germline V gene are MNHEY and SVGAGI. This CDR3 is CASSGTSGSEQFF. Written as DNA, the CDR3 is TGTGCCAGCAGCGGGACTAGCGGATCCGAGCAGTTCTTC.

The gene calls are TRBV11-3 and TRBJ2-3; TRBD2 matches 9 bases. With 0 bases clipped from V and 4 bases from J, the junction kept 5 bases outside the gene matches. This CDR3 region has 16 residues. Germline V CDR1 and CDR2: SGHNT, YENEEA. CDR3 amino acids: CASSLEFGGGADTQYF. The CDR3 region has the DNA TGTGCCAGCAGCTTAGAGTTCGGCGGGGGGGCAGATACGCAGTATTTT.

The CDR3 loop reads CASSSMEAGYTF. The CDR3 DNA reads as TGTGCCAGCAGCTCAATGGAGGCGGGCTACACCTTC. The gene calls are TRBV7-9 and TRBJ1-2; no firm D call. CDR3 size: 12 residues. V lost 4 bases, J lost 8 bases, and 11 bases lay in between. CDR1 SEHNR and CDR2 FQNEAQ come from the germline V gene (reference sequence).

The chain uses TRBV30 and TRBJ2-2, with 7 bases identical to TRBD1. CDR3 size: 16 residues. Germline V gives CDR1 GTSNPN, CDR2 SVGIG (reference sequence). With 0 bases clipped from V and 7 bases from J, the junction kept 11 bases outside the gene matches. The CDR3 is CAWSVPGQIFFGELFF. The CDR3 DNA is TGTGCCTGGAGTGTACCGGGACAGATCTTTTTCGGGGAGCTGTTTTTT.

This clone was recorded only once. The chain joins TRBV11-3 to TRBJ2-2, with D possibly matching TRBD1 (6 bases). The V and J ends lost 2 bases and 6 bases respectively, with 7 bases between them. This CDR3 has 13 residues. Germline CDR1 SGHNT, CDR2 YENEEA. The CDR3 spells CASSLQGPGELFF. DNA for the CDR3: TGTGCCAGCAGCTTACAGGGGCCCGGGGAGCTGTTTTTT.

The V and J genes are TRBV15 and TRBJ2-4, with D possibly being TRBD2 (6 bases). The CDR3 consists of 19 residues. Germline values: CDR1 LNHNV, CDR2 YYDKDF (reference sequence). The V end was cut by 1 base, the J end by 3 bases, with 22 bases between. The CDR3 nucleotides are TGTGCCACCAGCAGAGGGATCGGAGGCGGGGATGTGAACAAAAACATTCAGTACTTC. Amino acid sequence: CATSRGIGGGDVNKNIQYF.

The chain joins TRBV20-1 to TRBJ1-2, with D perhaps TRBD1 (6 bases). V dropped 6 bases and J dropped 10 bases, with 15 bases sitting between them. Germline V CDR1 and CDR2: DFQATT, SNEGSKA (reference sequence). This CDR3 has 11 residues. The DNA for the CDR3 is TGCAGTGCGGAAGGGGGGGATTACTACACCTTC. This sequence encodes CSAEGGDYYTF.

The chain uses TRBV5-1 and TRBJ2-1; D might be TRBD2 (6 bases). CDR1 and CDR2 from the germline V gene are SGHRS and YFSETQ. V was trimmed by 3 bases and J by 7 bases, leaving 14 bases between them. This CDR3 has 14 residues. This CDR3 reads CASSSSGTLNEQFF. The CDR3 DNA is TGCGCCAGCAGCTCTTCCGGGACTTTGAATGAGCAGTTCTTC.